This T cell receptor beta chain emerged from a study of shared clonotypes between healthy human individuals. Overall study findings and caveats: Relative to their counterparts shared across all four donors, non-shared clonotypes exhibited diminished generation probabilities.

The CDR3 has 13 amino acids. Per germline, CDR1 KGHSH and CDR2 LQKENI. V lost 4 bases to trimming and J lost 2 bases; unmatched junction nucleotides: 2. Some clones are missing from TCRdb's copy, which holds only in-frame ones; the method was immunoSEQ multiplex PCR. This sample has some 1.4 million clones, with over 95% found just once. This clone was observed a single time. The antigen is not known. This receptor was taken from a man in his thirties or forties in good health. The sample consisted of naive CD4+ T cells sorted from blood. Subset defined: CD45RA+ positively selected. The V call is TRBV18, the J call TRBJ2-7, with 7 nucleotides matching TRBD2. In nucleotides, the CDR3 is TGTGCCAGCTCACAGGGACTAACCTACGAGCAGTACTTC. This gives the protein CASSQGLTYEQYF. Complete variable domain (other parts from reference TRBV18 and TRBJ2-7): NAGVMQNPRHLVRRRGQEARLRCSPMKGHSHVYWYRQLPEEGLKFMVYLQKENIIDESGMPKERFSAEFPKEGPSILRIQQVVRGDSAAYFCASSQGLTYEQYFGPGTRLTVT.